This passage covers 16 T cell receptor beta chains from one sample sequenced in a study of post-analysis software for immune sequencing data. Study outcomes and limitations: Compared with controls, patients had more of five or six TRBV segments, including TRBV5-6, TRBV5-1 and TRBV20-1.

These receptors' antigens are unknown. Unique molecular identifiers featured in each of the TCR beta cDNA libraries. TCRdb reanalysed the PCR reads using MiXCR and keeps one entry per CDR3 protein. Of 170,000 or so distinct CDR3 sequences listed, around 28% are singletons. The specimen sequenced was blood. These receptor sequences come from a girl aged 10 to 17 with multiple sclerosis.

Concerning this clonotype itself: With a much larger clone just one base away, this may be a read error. In DNA, the CDR3 is TGTGCCAGCTCACCAGAAGAAGTGACCCAGTACTTC. Translating gives CASSPEEVTQYF. This chain joins TRBV18 and TRBJ2-5; no firm D call. This CDR3 is 12 amino acids long. The germline V and J ends were trimmed by 2 bases and 7 bases, with 8 bases remaining between them. CDR1 is KGHSH, CDR2 LQKENI, per germline.

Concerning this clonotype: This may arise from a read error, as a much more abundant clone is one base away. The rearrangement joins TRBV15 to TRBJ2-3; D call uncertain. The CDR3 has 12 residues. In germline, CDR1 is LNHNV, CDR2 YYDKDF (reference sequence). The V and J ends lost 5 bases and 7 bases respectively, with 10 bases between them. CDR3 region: CATSQDRHTQYF. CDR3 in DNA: TGTGCCACCAGCCAGGATAGGCATACGCAGTATTTT.

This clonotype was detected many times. The CDR3 spells CASSQQAINYGYTF. The CDR3 DNA reads as TGCGCCAGCAGCCAACAGGCTATAAACTATGGCTACACCTTC. The chain joins TRBV4-1 to TRBJ1-2; D is ambiguous. The CDR3 totals 14 residues. Germline CDR1 MGHRA, CDR2 YSYEKL. V was clipped by 2 bases and J by 2 bases, with 9 bases between them.

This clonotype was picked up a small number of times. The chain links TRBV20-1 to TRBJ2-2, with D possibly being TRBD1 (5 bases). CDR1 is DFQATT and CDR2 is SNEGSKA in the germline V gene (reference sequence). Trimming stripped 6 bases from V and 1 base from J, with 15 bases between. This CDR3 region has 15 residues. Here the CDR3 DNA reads TGCAGTGCGAATTCAAGGGGAAGGAACACCGGGGAGCTGTTTTTT. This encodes CSANSRGRNTGELFF.

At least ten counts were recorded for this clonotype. Written as DNA, the CDR3 is TGTGCCAGCAGTTACTCGGGGACGCGCACAGATACGCAGTATTTT. This encodes CASSYSGTRTDTQYF. The rearrangement links TRBV6-5 to TRBJ2-3, with D tentatively TRBD1 or TRBD2 (5 bases each). CDR1 MNHEY and CDR2 SVGAGI come from the germline V gene. This CDR3 comprises 15 residues. Trimming pared 0 bases from V and 1 base from J, leaving 8 bases between.

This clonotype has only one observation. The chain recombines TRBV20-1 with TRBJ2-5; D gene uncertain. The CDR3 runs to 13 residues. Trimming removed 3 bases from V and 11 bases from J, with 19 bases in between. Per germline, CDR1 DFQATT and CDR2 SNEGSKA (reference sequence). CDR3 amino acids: CSASQWSSYVQYF. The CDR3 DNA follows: TGCAGTGCTAGCCAGTGGTCCTCCTACGTGCAGTACTTC.

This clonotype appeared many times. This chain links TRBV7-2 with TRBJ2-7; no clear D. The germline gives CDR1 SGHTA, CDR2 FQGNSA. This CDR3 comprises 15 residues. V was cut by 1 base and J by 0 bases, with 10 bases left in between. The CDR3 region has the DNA TGTGCCAGCAGCTTAGAGACATTGAGCTCCTACGAGCAGTACTTC. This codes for CASSLETLSSYEQYF.

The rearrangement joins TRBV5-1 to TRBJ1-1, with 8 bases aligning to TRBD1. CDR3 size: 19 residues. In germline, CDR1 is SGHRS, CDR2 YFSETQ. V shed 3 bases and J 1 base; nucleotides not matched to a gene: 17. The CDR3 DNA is TGCGCCAGCAGCTGGGTTCCGACAGGGGCCGTTTCACCGAACACTGAAGCTTTCTTT. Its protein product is CASSWVPTGAVSPNTEAFF.

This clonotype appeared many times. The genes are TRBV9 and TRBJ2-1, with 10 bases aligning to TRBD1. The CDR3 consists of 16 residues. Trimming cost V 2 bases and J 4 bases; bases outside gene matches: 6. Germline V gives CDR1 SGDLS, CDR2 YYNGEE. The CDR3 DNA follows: TGTGCCAGCAGCGTCTCCCGGGACAGGGGATACAATGAGCAGTTCTTC. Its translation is CASSVSRDRGYNEQFF. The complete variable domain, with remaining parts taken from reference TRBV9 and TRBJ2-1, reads DSGVTQTPKHLITATGQRVTLRCSPRSGDLSVYWYQQSLDQGLQFLIQYYNGEERAKGNILERFSAQQFPDLHSELNLSSLELGDSALYFCASSVSRDRGYNEQFFGPGTRLTVL.

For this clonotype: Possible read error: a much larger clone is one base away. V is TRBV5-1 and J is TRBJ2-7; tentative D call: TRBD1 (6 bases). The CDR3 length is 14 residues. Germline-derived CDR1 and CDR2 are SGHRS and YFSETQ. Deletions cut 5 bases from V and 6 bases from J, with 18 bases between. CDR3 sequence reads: CASSSGLGASEQYV. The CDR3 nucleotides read TGCGCCAGCAGTTCTGGATTGGGGGCGTCCGAGCAGTACGTC.

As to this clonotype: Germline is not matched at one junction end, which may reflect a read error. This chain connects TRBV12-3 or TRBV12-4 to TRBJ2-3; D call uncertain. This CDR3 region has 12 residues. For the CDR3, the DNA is TGTGCCAGCAGTTTAAGAGCAGATGCGCAGTATTTT. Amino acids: CASSLRADAQYF.

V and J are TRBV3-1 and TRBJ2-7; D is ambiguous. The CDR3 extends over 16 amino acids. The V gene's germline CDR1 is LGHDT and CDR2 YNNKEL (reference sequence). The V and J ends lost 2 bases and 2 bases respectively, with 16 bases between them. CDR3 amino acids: CASSQFRAELAYEQYF. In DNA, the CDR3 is TGTGCCAGCAGCCAATTTCGGGCTGAACTTGCCTACGAGCAGTACTTC.

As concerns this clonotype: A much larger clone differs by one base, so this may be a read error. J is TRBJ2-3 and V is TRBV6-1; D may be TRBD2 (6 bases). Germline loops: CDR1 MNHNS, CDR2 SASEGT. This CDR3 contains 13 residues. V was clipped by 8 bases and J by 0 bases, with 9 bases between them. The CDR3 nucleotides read TGTGCCAGCGGGACTCCTAGCACAGATACGCAGTATTTT. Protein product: CASGTPSTDTQYF.

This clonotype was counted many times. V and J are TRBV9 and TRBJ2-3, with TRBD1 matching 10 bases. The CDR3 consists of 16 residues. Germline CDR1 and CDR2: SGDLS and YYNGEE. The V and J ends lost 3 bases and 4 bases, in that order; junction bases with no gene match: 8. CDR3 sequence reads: CASSGPGQGNADTQYF. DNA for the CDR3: TGTGCCAGCAGCGGGCCGGGACAGGGGAACGCAGATACGCAGTATTTT.

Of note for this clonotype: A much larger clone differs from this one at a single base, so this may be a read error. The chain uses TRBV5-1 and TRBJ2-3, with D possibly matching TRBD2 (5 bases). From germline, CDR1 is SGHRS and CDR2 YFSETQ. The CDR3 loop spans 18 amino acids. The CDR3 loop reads CASSLFSSGDAGTVTQYF. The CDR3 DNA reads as TGCGCCAGCAGCTTGTTTTCCAGCGGAGATGCAGGCACAGTTACGCAGTATTTT.

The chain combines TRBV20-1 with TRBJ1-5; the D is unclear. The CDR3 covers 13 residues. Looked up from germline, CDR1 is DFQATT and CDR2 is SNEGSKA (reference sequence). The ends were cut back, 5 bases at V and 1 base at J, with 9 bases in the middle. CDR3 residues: CSAYPGSNQPQHF. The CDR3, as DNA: TGCAGTGCTTATCCGGGGAGCAATCAGCCCCAGCATTTT.